This TCR beta chain was sequenced during a study of OX40 agonist ivuxolimab in advanced cancers. The V gene's germline CDR1 is MNHEY and CDR2 SMNVEV (reference sequence). The V end lost 4 bases, the J end lost 3 bases, and 9 bases lay between the germline ends. This CDR3 has 14 amino acids. The table came from immunoSEQ multiplex PCR; TCRdb's copy has only in-frame clones and leaves some out. The table has 15,000 or so clones, about 88% seen once; the top ten hold 25%. V and J are TRBV27 and TRBJ1-4; no reliable D call. This clonotype originated in an adult with an advanced solid tumor such as melanoma, head and neck, liver or kidney cancer. The sequences come from CD4+ or CD8+ T cells sorted from blood, collected in a trial of the OX40 agonist ivuxolimab. The DNA for the CDR3 is TGTGCCAGCAGTTACGCAGGCTCTAATGAAAAACTGTTTTTT. Residues: CASSYAGSNEKLFF.